The T cell receptor (beta chain) under discussion was sequenced for a study of cytomegalovirus exposure and HLA in healthy donors. The study's findings and limits: The authors later found most CMV-associated TCR beta chains appeared HLA-restricted. Segments of the TCR beta V type were, in most cases, productive about 87% or about 30% of the time in an earlier analysis.

The PCR was carried out with 60 Vbeta primers and 13 Jbeta primers. The method was immunoSEQ multiplex PCR; TCRdb's version includes in-frame clones alone and lacks a portion of them. Seen here are approximately 150,000 clones, just under 70% observed once, and the top ten hold about 4.5%. Germline CDR1 and CDR2: SGHRS and YFSETQ. The CDR3 is 16 residues long. The junction had 3 bases not matched to a gene; V was cut back by 0 bases and J by 1 base. There are a few counts of this clone. Its specificity is unknown. The TCR originated in a man in his 60s in good health and CMV-seronegative. Material: PBMCs. V is TRBV5-1 and J is TRBJ2-7; TRBD1 aligns across 11 bases. The CDR3 DNA reads as TGCGCCAGCAGCTTGGCCGGACAGGGGGCTTCCTACGAGCAGTACTTC. Protein product: CASSLAGQGASYEQYF.